Below are 21 T cell receptor beta chains sequenced from a single sample in a study of blood T cell repertoires in COVID-19. Method: immunoSEQ multiplex PCR; TCRdb's copy keeps in-frame clones and lacks some. The sample contains hundreds of thousands of clones, more than 75% of which appear only once. Sequenced material: PBMCs or T cells enriched from blood (not recorded which). The receptors come from a middle-aged woman with acute COVID-19.

This chain uses TRBV19 with TRBJ1-4; no definite D call. The CDR3 totals 17 residues. The V and J ends lost 6 bases and 0 bases respectively, with 17 bases between them. Germline V gene lookup returns CDR1 LNHDA and CDR2 SQIVND (reference sequence). CDR3 in DNA: TGTGCCAGTAGAACATCACTCGGAGGAGCAACTAATGAAAAACTGTTTTTT. Protein product: CASRTSLGGATNEKLFF.

The rearrangement links TRBV2 to TRBJ2-7, with 9 positions matching TRBD2. From germline, CDR1 is SNHLY and CDR2 FYNNEI. This CDR3 has 13 amino acids. J was trimmed by 5 bases and V by 6 bases; bases with no gene match: 5. The chain's CDR3 is CASRLAGDNEQYF. CDR3 nucleotide sequence: TGTGCCAGCAGGTTAGCGGGAGATAACGAGCAGTACTTC.

The CDR3, as DNA: TGTGCCAGCAGCTTAGAGGGTCAGGGTAGCAATCAGCCCCAGCATTTT. It translates to CASSLEGQGSNQPQHF. The chain carries TRBV7-8 and TRBJ1-5, with a possible D match to TRBD1 (5 bases). CDR1 and CDR2 from the germline V gene are SGHVS and FQNEAQ. The CDR3 sequence is 16 residues long. Trimming cost V 1 base and J 0 bases, with 10 bases left between them.

This clone was counted a single time. The chain links TRBV19 to TRBJ2-1; D may be TRBD2 (6 bases). The CDR3 totals 14 residues. Trimming shortened V by 7 bases and J by 8 bases, and 18 bases separated the two germline ends. CDR1 is LNHDA and CDR2 is SQIVND in the germline V gene (reference sequence). The CDR3 DNA follows: TGTGCCAGTACCGCGGGGCCTAGAAACCATGAGCAGTTCTTC. It codes for CASTAGPRNHEQFF.

This clone came up once. The V and J genes are TRBV3-1 (or the pseudogene TRBV3-2) and TRBJ1-2, with D uncertain. Trimming shortened V by 1 base and J by 7 bases, and 10 bases separated the two germline ends. There are 13 residues in the CDR3. Germline V gene lookup returns CDR1 LGHDT and CDR2 YNNKEL (reference sequence). The DNA for the CDR3 is TGTGCCAGCAGCCAAGCCCAGGTAGGTGGCTACACCTTC. Amino acids: CASSQAQVGGYTF.

The chain carries TRBV4-2 and TRBJ1-2, with TRBD1 matching over 7 bases. CDR3 length equals 13 residues. V shed 3 bases, J shed 8 bases, and the junction held 6 bases outside the gene matches. The germline CDR1 and CDR2 sequences are LGHNA and YNFKEQ. The CDR3: CASSQDRIGGYTF. The DNA of the CDR3 is TGTGCCAGCAGCCAGGACAGGATTGGCGGCTACACCTTC.

This chain links TRBV28 with TRBJ1-5, with D possibly TRBD1 on 5 matching bases. The CDR3 has 16 residues. The V end lost 1 base, the J end lost 1 base, and 11 bases lay between the germline ends. Germline-derived CDR1 and CDR2 are MDHEN and SYDVKM. DNA of the CDR3: TGTGCCAGCAGTTTATTTGATGGACAAAGCAATCAGCCCCAGCATTTT. This encodes CASSLFDGQSNQPQHF.

This chain connects TRBV12-3 or TRBV12-4 to TRBJ1-2; TRBD1 might be the D (5 bases). The CDR3 contains 12 residues. V was cut by 6 bases and J by 4 bases, with 9 bases left in between. The CDR3 region has the DNA TGTGCCAGCAGAGAGGGACTCTATGGCTACACCTTC. This gives the protein CASREGLYGYTF.

The chain links TRBV3-1 (or the pseudogene TRBV3-2) to TRBJ1-1; no firm D call. The ends were cut back, 1 base at V and 11 bases at J, with 11 bases in the middle. The germline CDR1 and CDR2 sequences are LGHDT and YNNKEL (reference sequence). The CDR3 length is 12 residues. In DNA form, the CDR3 reads TGTGCCAGCAGCCAAGTGTTGAGCGGTGCTTTCTTT. It specifies CASSQVLSGAFF.

CDR3 sequence: CASSPPAGSGNTIYF. CDR3 nucleotides: TGTGCCAGCTCACCACCGGCAGGCTCTGGAAACACCATATATTTT. The V gene is TRBV18, the J gene TRBJ1-3; D gene unclear. This CDR3 comprises 15 residues. Germline V gene data show CDR1 as KGHSH and CDR2 as LQKENI. Trimming took off 0 bases at V and 0 bases at J, with 6 bases between the two ends.

Many counts were recorded for this clone. The chain combines TRBV2 with TRBJ2-2; 7 bases agree with TRBD2. The trim removed 1 base at V and 4 bases at J, leaving 6 bases unmatched. The CDR3 contains 16 residues. Germline assignment: CDR1 SNHLY and CDR2 FYNNEI. CDR3 loop: CASSEGILAGTGELFF. The CDR3 DNA follows: TGTGCCAGCAGTGAAGGGATATTAGCGGGCACCGGGGAGCTGTTTTTT. The full variable domain, completed using reference TRBV2 and TRBJ2-2, is EPEVTQTPSHQVTQMGQEVILRCVPISNHLYFYWYRQILGQKVEFLVSFYNNEISEKSEIFDDQFSVERPDGSNFTLKIRSTKLEDSAMYFCASSEGILAGTGELFFGEGSRLTVL.

The genes are TRBV28 and TRBJ2-7; D is ambiguous. Trimming took 2 bases from V and 3 from J, leaving 2 bases between them. This CDR3 is built from 11 residues. From germline, CDR1 is MDHEN and CDR2 SYDVKM. The CDR3 DNA follows: TGTGCCAGCAGTTTACTCTACGAGCAGTACTTC. It yields the protein CASSLLYEQYF.

This chain uses TRBV7-2 with TRBJ1-2, with 7 positions matching TRBD1. Germline V gene sequence: CDR1 SGHTA, CDR2 FQGNSA. This CDR3 region has 13 residues. V shed 10 bases and J 3 bases; nucleotides not matched to a gene: 8. The CDR3 nucleotides read TGTGCCACCCGGAGAGGGACAGACTATGGCTACACCTTC. Protein sequence: CATRRGTDYGYTF.

This clone is a singleton in its sample. The CDR3 DNA follows: TGCACCAGCAGCCGAAGGCGGAAGGGGAAGTTCAATGGCTACACCTTC. Protein sequence: CTSSRRRKGKFNGYTF. The J gene is TRBJ1-2, the V gene TRBV1; TRBD1, the D gene given by the table, was not confirmed from the DNA. TRBV1 is termed a pseudogene. This CDR3 is built from 16 residues.

This clone was seen a single time. The chain recombines TRBV5-1 with TRBJ1-3, with D hard to call. Looked up from germline, CDR1 is SGHRS and CDR2 is YFSETQ. The CDR3 consists of 13 residues. Trimming took 4 bases from V and 7 from J, leaving 12 bases between them. Here the CDR3 reads CASSMTGGNTIYF. The CDR3 DNA is TGCGCCAGCAGCATGACGGGTGGTAACACCATATATTTT.

This rearrangement joins TRBV5-6 to TRBJ1-4; D is possibly TRBD1 (5 bases). Germline assignment: CDR1 SGHDT and CDR2 YYEEEE. The V end lost 4 bases, the J end lost 8 bases, and 12 bases lay between the germline ends. The CDR3 runs 13 residues. The CDR3 DNA reads TGTGCCAGCAGCCTGCAGGGAAGGGAAAAACTGTTTTTT. Protein: CASSLQGREKLFF.

This chain uses TRBV7-8 with TRBJ1-6; no definite D call. The CDR3 has 14 amino acids. Trimming stripped 3 bases from V and 4 bases from J, with 7 bases between. CDR1 and CDR2 (germline): SGHVS, FQNEAQ. DNA of the CDR3: TGTGCCAGCAGCTTTCCAGGATATAATTCACCCCTCCACTTT. It translates to CASSFPGYNSPLHF.

DNA for the CDR3: TGTGCCAGCAGCTTAGCGTTGGGAGACACCGGGGAGCTGTTTTTT. It codes for CASSLALGDTGELFF. The chain links TRBV7-9 to TRBJ2-2, with a tentative D call TRBD2 (5 bases). This CDR3 is built from 15 residues. The V and J ends lost 0 bases and 3 bases respectively, with 8 bases between them. Germline CDR1 reads SEHNR; CDR2 reads FQNEAQ (reference sequence).

The sample holds one count of this clone. The chain joins TRBV18 to TRBJ2-1; possible D gene TRBD2, 6 bases. Trimming pared 1 base from V and 0 bases from J, leaving 13 bases between. The CDR3 is 17 residues long. CDR1 is KGHSH, CDR2 LQKENI, per germline. The CDR3 sequence is CASSPRRSGNSYNEQFF. For the CDR3, the DNA is TGTGCCAGCTCACCACGCCGTAGCGGTAACTCCTACAATGAGCAGTTCTTC.

CDR3 DNA sequence: TGTGCCAGTAGTAAGGGTCGGACAGGGGATTTTTACGAGCAGTACTTC. This translates into CASSKGRTGDFYEQYF. The chain carries TRBV19 and TRBJ2-7; 9 bases match TRBD1. The V segment lost 4 bases and the J segment 4 bases; nucleotides outside the gene matches: 11. The CDR3 is 16 amino acids. Germline V gene sequence: CDR1 LNHDA, CDR2 SQIVND (reference sequence).

V and J are TRBV15 and TRBJ1-6; D unclear. The CDR3 sequence is 14 residues long. V lost 5 bases and J 10 bases, leaving 15 bases between the germline ends. The germline CDR1 and CDR2 sequences are LNHNV and YYDKDF (reference sequence). The CDR3 DNA reads as TGTGCCACCAGCCCCCGGACTTCGCCCTCACCCCTCCACTTT. It yields the protein CATSPRTSPSPLHF.